A single sample gave rise to the 16 T cell receptor beta chains below, sequenced in a study of cytomegalovirus exposure and HLA in healthy donors. The table came from immunoSEQ multiplex PCR; TCRdb's copy has only in-frame clones and leaves some out. The profile shows hundreds of thousands of clones, approximately 87% of them singletons. Sequencing was performed on PBMCs. These receptors were collected from a man aged 18 to 30 in good health and CMV-seronegative.

The chain couples TRBV5-4 to TRBJ2-6; TRBD1 is a possible D gene (5 bases). CDR3 length equals 16 residues. Germline V lookup: CDR1 SGHNT, CDR2 YYREEE (reference sequence). The ends were cut back, 0 bases at V and 0 bases at J, with 7 bases in the middle. In DNA form, the CDR3 reads TGTGCCAGCAGCTTGGAACAGGCCTCTGGGGCCAACGTCCTGACTTTC. Amino acid sequence: CASSLEQASGANVLTF. Supplemented by reference TRBV5-4 and TRBJ2-6, the full variable domain reads ETGVTQSPTHLIKTRGQQVTLRCSSQSGHNTVSWYQQALGQGPQFIFQYYREEENGRGNFPPRFSGLQFPNYSSELNVNALELDDSALYLCASSLEQASGANVLTFGAGSRLTVL.

The chain combines TRBV4-3 with TRBJ2-7; D is ambiguous. Germline CDR1 reads LGHNA; CDR2 reads YSLEER. V lost 0 bases and J lost 6, with 15 bases in between. The CDR3 covers 15 residues. The CDR3 loop reads CASSQDPVYVSEQYF. CDR3 bases: TGCGCCAGCAGCCAAGATCCGGTCTACGTCTCCGAGCAGTACTTC.

The chain recombines TRBV7-2 with TRBJ2-7, with D tentatively TRBD2 (6 bases). CDR1 is SGHTA and CDR2 is FQGNSA in the germline V gene. The length of the CDR3 is 14 residues. Trimming took off 6 bases at V and 2 bases at J, with 14 bases between the two ends. Here the CDR3 reads CASRHSGTPYEQYF. DNA of the CDR3: TGTGCCAGCAGGCATTCCGGGACTCCCTACGAGCAGTACTTC.

V is TRBV11-2 and J is TRBJ2-7, with 10 bases that match TRBD1. V lost 2 bases to trimming and J lost 4 bases; unmatched junction nucleotides: 8. The length of the CDR3 is 16 residues. Germline V gene data show CDR1 as SGHAT and CDR2 as FQNNGV. The CDR3 DNA reads as TGTGCCAGCAGCTTACGGTCGGGACAGGGGTTGTACGAGCAGTACTTC. Its protein product is CASSLRSGQGLYEQYF.

The chain couples TRBV20-1 to TRBJ2-1, with D unresolved. This CDR3 has 11 amino acids. Germline V gene lookup returns CDR1 DFQATT and CDR2 SNEGSKA (reference sequence). The V and J ends lost 4 bases and 6 bases respectively, with 7 bases between them. CDR3 residues: CSAKDLNEQFF. The CDR3 coding sequence is TGCAGTGCTAAAGATCTCAATGAGCAGTTCTTC.

The rearrangement uses TRBV5-1 and TRBJ2-3; TRBD2 matches at 14 bases. Germline CDR1 and CDR2: SGHRS and YFSETQ. Losses at the gene ends were 6 bases for V and 4 bases for J; bases not matched to a gene: 10. CDR3 size: 17 residues. The CDR3 sequence is CASTRAGGLAGADTQYF. The DNA for the CDR3 is TGCGCCAGCACCCGCGCGGGGGGACTAGCGGGGGCAGATACGCAGTATTTT.

This chain joins TRBV7-3 and TRBJ2-1, with 10 bases aligning to TRBD2. Losses at the gene ends were 4 bases for V and 14 bases for J; bases not matched to a gene: 8. This CDR3 comprises 13 residues. Germline V gene data show CDR1 as SGHTA and CDR2 as FQGTGA. The CDR3 loop reads CASSSQAGGPKFF. CDR3 nucleotides: TGTGCCAGCAGCTCTCAAGCGGGAGGGCCTAAGTTCTTC.

This clone appeared a single time. The rearrangement joins TRBV13 to TRBJ1-3; a weak D match, TRBD1 (6 bases). V gave up 4 bases and J gave up 0 bases, with 13 bases separating them. Germline CDR1 is PRHDT and CDR2 is FYEKMQ (reference sequence). The CDR3 runs to 16 residues. The DNA for the CDR3 is TGTGCCAGCAGCTCCCGACAGGATTACTCTGGAAACACCATATATTTT. Translated: CASSSRQDYSGNTIYF.

The chain uses TRBV15 and TRBJ1-2, with D perhaps matching TRBD1 (6 bases). Germline V gene sequence: CDR1 LNHNV, CDR2 YYDKDF (reference sequence). V lost 1 base to trimming and J lost 4 bases, with 16 bases between them. CDR3 length equals 16 residues. CDR3 in amino acids: CATSRASTGPPYGYTF. In nucleotides, the CDR3 is TGTGCCACCAGCAGAGCTTCCACAGGGCCTCCCTATGGCTACACCTTC.

Only a few counts were recorded for this clone. J is TRBJ1-5 and V is TRBV2, with D possibly matching TRBD1 (5 bases). Trimming took off 7 bases at V and 5 bases at J, with 9 bases between the two ends. The CDR3 sequence is 12 residues long. Germline V gene sequence: CDR1 SNHLY, CDR2 FYNNEI. The CDR3 here is CASTGGDQPQHF. The CDR3 DNA is TGTGCCAGCACCGGGGGTGATCAGCCCCAGCATTTT.

The rearrangement joins TRBV15 to TRBJ2-7; 10 bases are a match to TRBD1. Germline loops: CDR1 LNHNV, CDR2 YYDKDF (reference sequence). The trim removed 5 bases at V and 6 bases at J, leaving 10 bases unmatched. The CDR3 length is 15 residues. Here the CDR3 reads CATSLPGTGASEQYF. The CDR3 nucleotides read TGTGCCACCAGCTTGCCCGGGACAGGGGCCAGCGAGCAGTACTTC.

The CDR3: CASSSTWGSQETQYF. The CDR3 DNA follows: TGTGCCAGCAGCTCAACTTGGGGCAGCCAAGAGACCCAGTACTTC. This rearrangement joins TRBV7-3 to TRBJ2-5; D is perhaps TRBD1 (5 bases). The CDR3 consists of 15 residues. Per germline, CDR1 SGHTA and CDR2 FQGTGA. V was cut by 4 bases and J by 1 base, with 13 bases left in between.

The gene calls are TRBV7-2 and TRBJ2-6; perhaps TRBD2 as D (5 bases). The CDR3 extends over 12 amino acids. V was clipped by 5 bases and J by 10 bases, with 9 bases between them. Germline V gene lookup returns CDR1 SGHTA and CDR2 FQGNSA. CDR3 sequence (DNA): TGTGCCAGCAGCCCTACTAGGAACGTCCTGACTTTC. Residues: CASSPTRNVLTF.

The chain recombines TRBV9 with TRBJ2-1, with TRBD2 matching 11 bases. V shed 4 bases and J 1 base; nucleotides not matched to a gene: 7. Germline V gene data show CDR1 as SGDLS and CDR2 as YYNGEE. CDR3 length: 17 amino acids. The DNA of the CDR3 is TGTGCCAGCAGCAATAGCGGGAGGGGGACGTCCTACAATGAGCAGTTCTTC. It yields the protein CASSNSGRGTSYNEQFF.

The chain is built from TRBV28 and TRBJ1-2, with unresolved D. CDR3 length: 16 amino acids. CDR1 and CDR2 from the germline V gene are MDHEN and SYDVKM. Trimming removed 5 bases at V and 4 bases at J, with 20 bases between. The CDR3 sequence is CASSGGVAKNFYGYTF. The CDR3 DNA sequence: TGTGCCAGCAGTGGAGGCGTGGCCAAAAACTTCTATGGCTACACCTTC.

This clone was found a few times. Written as DNA, the CDR3 is TGTGCCAGCAGTTCCCAGCGGGACCTCTCCTACGAGCAGTACTTC. Encoded protein: CASSSQRDLSYEQYF. The chain has TRBV28 and TRBJ2-7; the match to TRBD2 covers 7 bases. The CDR3 sequence is 15 residues long. Germline CDR1 MDHEN, CDR2 SYDVKM. The V and J ends lost 4 bases and 0 bases, in that order; junction bases with no gene match: 6.